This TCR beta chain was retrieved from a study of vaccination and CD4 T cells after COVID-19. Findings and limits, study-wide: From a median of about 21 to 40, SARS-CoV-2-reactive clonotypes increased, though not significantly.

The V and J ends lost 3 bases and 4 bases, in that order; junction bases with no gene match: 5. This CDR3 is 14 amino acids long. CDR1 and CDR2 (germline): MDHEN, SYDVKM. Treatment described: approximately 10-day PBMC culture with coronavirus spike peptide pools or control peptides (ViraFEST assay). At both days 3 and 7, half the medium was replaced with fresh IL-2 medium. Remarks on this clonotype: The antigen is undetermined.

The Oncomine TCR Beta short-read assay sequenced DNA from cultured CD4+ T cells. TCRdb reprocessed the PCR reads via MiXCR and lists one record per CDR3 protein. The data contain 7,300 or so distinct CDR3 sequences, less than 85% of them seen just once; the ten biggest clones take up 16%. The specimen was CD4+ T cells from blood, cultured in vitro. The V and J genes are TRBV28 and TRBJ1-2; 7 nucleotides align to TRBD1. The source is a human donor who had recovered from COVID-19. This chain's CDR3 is CASSLGDRGYGYTF. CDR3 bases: TGTGCCAGCAGTTTGGGGGACAGAGGCTATGGCTACACCTTC.